The source of this T cell receptor (beta chain) is a study of blood T cells in healthy people across ages (dated by TCRdb to between 2015 and 2017). About the investigation overall: In model experiments, roughly one uniquely barcoded TCR beta cDNA molecule per two T cells was captured by template switching. To track age-related changes in TCR beta repertoire diversity, the study relied on deep sequencing normalized with unique cDNA molecular identifiers. Donors of different ages were randomly distributed across sequencing lanes to avoid experimental bias. Donors were grouped into four age groups: young (average approximately 15 years), middle-aged (around 39), aged (around 62) and long-lived (approximately 75). For two donors (one aged 18 to 30 and one aged 80 or older), the study analyzed two additional independent replicas of 1 million unique cDNA reads from the same blood draw. Paper-wide results and their limitations: Because the CMV infection status of the donors was unknown, age-related changes in expanded clonotypes may potentially have been confounded. As age increased, observed TCR beta diversity per million T cells dropped in a roughly linear way, and a significant reduction was already evident by age about 40. There was a strong correlation between observed TCR beta diversity and the percentage of naive T cells measured by flow cytometry. Conclusive comparison of naive and antigen-experienced compartments was prevented by the profiling of bulk unsorted PBMCs. The long-lived group showed more naive CD4+ T cells, fewer expanded clones and increased TCR diversity than the aged group, suggesting age selection. Total diversity estimates from one million sequenced T cells were considered lower bounds and underestimates.

The library was obtained by 5' RACE. The sequencer listed for this sample is Illumina HiSeq 2500. A second PCR of 7 to 11 cycles was run with a J-beta primer mix and a sample-barcoded 5' primer. A unique molecular identifier was introduced onto each TCR beta cDNA molecule by a template-switch 5' adaptor carrying 12 random nucleotides. Each sample yielded at least 2.5 million CDR3-containing paired-end reads. The Mint cDNA synthesis kit, primed by a TRBC-specific oligonucleotide, was used to synthesize first-strand cDNA from all RNA. After uracil-DNA glycosylase treatment, a first 18-cycle PCR used universal primers M1SS and BC2_uni_R on all cDNA. The authors' analysis ran thus. For normalization, 1 million high-quality reads were randomly selected from each sample, with every read carrying a distinct molecular identifier. Reads sharing molecular identifiers were discarded rather than binned into consensus sequences. MiTCR, set to a Q25 quality threshold and the strictest error-elimination algorithm, was used for CDR3 identification, clonotype clustering and error correction. Lower-bound total TCR beta diversity was estimated with a nonparametric unseen species model using Euler transformation. TCRdb reprocessed the public reads (quality trimming at Q25 with fastp, clone calling with MiXCR) and kept in-frame beta chains. CDR3 protein sequences are deduplicated, and each keeps its most common genes and DNA. TCRdb, not the authors, supplied the V and J calls. Within this sample are approximately 880,000 distinct CDR3 sequences, with 48% of them counted one time only. Around 15% of the sample rests with the top ten.

The approximately 39 donors, aged roughly 6 to 90 years, were systemically healthy Caucasian individuals from Russia. Each donor gave roughly 9.5 milliliters of peripheral blood, collected into EDTA-treated Vacutainer tubes. Ficoll-Paque density-gradient centrifugation was used to isolate PBMCs, with at least 7 million per sample. Total RNA, at least 6 micrograms per sample, was extracted from PBMCs with Trizol reagent. For every donor, an aliquot of PBMCs went through flow cytometry to measure the percentages of naive CD45RAhigh/CD27high T cells. The table lists this clonotype with a few counts. This receptor's antigen is unknown. Base qualities are not at hand, and no much larger clone is one base apart. The germline V gene sets CDR1 to MGHRA and CDR2 to YSYEKL. Cut back by 0 bases and 7 bases, the V and J ends lie 13 bases apart. The CDR3 holds 15 amino acids from the cysteine to the phenylalanine. Just CDR3 DNA is preserved here, 45 bases in frame from base 1.

The chain is made from TRBV4-1 and TRBJ2-1; the D segment may tentatively be TRBD1 or TRBD2, each giving 6 matched bases. This sequence was found in a man younger than 45 in good health. The specimen sequenced was blood. The CDR3 corresponds to CASSQEEGVLNEQFF. The bases read TGCGCCAGCAGCCAAGAGGAGGGGGTCCTTAATGAGCAGTTCTTC.